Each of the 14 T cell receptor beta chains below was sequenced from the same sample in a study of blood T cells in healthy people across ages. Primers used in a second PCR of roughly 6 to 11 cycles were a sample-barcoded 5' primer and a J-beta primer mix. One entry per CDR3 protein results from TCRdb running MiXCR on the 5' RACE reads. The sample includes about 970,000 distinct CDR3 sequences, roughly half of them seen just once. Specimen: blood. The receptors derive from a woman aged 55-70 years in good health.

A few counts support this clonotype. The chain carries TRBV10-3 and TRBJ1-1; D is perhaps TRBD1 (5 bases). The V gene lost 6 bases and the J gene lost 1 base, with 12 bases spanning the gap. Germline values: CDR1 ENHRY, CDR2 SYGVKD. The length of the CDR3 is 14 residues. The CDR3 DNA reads TGTGCCATCAGGGAACCCACAGGGAACACTGAAGCTTTCTTT. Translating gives CAIREPTGNTEAFF.

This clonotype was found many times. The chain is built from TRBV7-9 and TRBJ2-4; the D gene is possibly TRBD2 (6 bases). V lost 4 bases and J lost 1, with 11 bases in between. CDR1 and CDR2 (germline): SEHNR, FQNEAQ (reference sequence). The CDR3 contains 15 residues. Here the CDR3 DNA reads TGTGCCAGCAGCTCGACTGGGGGGGCCAAAAACATTCAGTACTTC. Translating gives CASSSTGGAKNIQYF.

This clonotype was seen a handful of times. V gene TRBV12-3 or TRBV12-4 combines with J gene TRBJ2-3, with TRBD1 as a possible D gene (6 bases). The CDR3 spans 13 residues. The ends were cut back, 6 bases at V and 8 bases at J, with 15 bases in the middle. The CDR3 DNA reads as TGTGCCAGCAGCCGACAGGCGCAGGGTACGCAGTATTTT. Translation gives CASSRQAQGTQYF.

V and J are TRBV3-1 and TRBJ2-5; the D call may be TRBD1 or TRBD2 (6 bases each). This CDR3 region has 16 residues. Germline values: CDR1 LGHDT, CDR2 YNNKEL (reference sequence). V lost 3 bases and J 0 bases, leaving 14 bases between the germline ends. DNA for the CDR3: TGTGCCAGCAGCCAGAGGGGGGCGGGGAACCAAGAGACCCAGTACTTC. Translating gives CASSQRGAGNQETQYF.

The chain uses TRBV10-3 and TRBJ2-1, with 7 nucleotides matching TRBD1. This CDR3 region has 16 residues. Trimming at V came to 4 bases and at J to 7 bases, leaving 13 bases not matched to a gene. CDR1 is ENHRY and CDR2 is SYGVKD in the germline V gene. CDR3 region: CAISGLRDSLWNEQFF. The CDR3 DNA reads TGTGCCATCAGTGGGCTACGGGACAGCCTCTGGAATGAGCAGTTCTTC.

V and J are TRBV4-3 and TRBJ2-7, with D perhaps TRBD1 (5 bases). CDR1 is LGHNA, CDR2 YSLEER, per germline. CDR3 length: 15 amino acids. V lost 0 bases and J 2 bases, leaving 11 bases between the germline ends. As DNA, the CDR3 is TGCGCCAGCAGCCAAGATAAGGGGATCCCCTACGAGCAGTACTTC. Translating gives CASSQDKGIPYEQYF.

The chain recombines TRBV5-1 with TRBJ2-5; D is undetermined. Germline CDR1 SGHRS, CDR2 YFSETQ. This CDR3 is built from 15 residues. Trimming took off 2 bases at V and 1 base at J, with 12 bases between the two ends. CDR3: CASSFVGLPQETQYF. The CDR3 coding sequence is TGCGCCAGCAGCTTTGTAGGGTTGCCCCAAGAGACCCAGTACTTC.

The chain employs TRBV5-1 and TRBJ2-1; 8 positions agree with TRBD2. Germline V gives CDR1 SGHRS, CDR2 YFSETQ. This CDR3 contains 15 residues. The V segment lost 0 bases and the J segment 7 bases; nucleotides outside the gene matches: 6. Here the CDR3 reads CASSLGREGRNEQFF. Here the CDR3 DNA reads TGCGCCAGCAGCTTGGGTCGGGAGGGCCGGAATGAGCAGTTCTTC.

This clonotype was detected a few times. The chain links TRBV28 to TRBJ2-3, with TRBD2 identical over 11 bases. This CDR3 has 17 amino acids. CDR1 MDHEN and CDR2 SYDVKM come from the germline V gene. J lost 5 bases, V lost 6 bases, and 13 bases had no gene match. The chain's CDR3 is CASSNLLAGGGGDTQYF. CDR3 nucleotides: TGTGCCAGCAGCAACCTCCTAGCGGGAGGAGGGGGAGATACGCAGTATTTT.

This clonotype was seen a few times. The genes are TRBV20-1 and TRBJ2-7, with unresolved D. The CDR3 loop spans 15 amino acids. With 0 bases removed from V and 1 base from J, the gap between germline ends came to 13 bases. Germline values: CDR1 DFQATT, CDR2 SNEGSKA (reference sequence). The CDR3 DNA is TGCAGTGCTAGAGATGACCTTTTCAAGTCCTACGAGCAGTACTTC. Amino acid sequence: CSARDDLFKSYEQYF.

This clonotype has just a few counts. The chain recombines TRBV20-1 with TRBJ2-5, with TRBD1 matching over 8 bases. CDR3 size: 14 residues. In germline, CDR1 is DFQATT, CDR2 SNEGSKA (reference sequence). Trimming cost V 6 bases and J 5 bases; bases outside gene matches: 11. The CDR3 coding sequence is TGCAGTGCCGTCCCCGGGACAGGCCGCGAGACCCAGTACTTC. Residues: CSAVPGTGRETQYF.

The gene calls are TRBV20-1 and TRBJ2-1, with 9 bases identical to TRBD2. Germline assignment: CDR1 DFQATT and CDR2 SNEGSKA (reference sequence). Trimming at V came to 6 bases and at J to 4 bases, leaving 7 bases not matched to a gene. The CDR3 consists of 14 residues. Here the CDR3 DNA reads TGCAGTGCCCCTCCGGGACTAGCTTACAATGAGCAGTTCTTC. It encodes CSAPPGLAYNEQFF.

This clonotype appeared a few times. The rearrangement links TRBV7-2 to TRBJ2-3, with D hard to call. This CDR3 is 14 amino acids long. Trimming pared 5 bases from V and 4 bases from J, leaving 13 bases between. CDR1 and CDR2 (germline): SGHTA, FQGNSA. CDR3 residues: CASSPAAVADTQYF. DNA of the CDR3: TGTGCCAGCAGCCCCGCGGCCGTGGCAGATACGCAGTATTTT.

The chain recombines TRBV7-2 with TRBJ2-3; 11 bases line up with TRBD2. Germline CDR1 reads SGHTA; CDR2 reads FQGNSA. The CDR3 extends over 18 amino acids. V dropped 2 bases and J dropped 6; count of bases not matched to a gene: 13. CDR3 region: CTSSLKGVSGRASDTQYF. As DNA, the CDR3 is TGTACCAGCAGCTTAAAAGGAGTTAGCGGGAGGGCATCTGATACGCAGTATTTT.